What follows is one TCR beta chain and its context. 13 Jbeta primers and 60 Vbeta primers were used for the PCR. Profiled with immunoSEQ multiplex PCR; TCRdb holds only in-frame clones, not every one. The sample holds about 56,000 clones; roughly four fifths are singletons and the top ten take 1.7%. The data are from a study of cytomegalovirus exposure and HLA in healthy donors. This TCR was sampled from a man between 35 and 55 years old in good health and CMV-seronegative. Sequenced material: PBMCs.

CDR3 region: CASKTSRGSSYEQYV. CDR3 nucleotides: TGTGCCAGCAAGACCAGCCGGGGGAGCTCCTACGAGCAGTACGTC. The chain recombines TRBV6-5 with TRBJ2-7, with a weak D call TRBD2 (6 bases). The CDR3 is made up of 15 amino acids. CDR1 and CDR2 from the germline V gene are MNHEY and SVGAGI. Deletions cut 7 bases from V and 0 bases from J, with 16 bases between.